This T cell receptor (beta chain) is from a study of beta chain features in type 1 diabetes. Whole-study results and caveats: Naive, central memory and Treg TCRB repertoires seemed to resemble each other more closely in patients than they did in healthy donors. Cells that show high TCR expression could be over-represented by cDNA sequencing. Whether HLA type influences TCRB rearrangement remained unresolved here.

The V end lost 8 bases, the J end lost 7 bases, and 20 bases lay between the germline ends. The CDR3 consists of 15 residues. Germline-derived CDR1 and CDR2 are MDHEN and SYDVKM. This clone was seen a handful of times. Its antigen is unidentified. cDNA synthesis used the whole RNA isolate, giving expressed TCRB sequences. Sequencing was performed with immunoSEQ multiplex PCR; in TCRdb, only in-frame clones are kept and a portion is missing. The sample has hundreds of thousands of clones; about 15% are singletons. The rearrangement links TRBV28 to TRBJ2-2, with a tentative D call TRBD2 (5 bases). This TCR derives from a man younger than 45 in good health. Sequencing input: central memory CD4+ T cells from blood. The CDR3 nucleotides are TGTGCCAGCGGCTCCCCGTCGGGGTCGGGCGGGGAGCTGTTTTTT. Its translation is CASGSPSGSGGELFF.